These 22 T cell receptor beta chains were sequenced from one sample in a study of tumor-infiltrating lymphocytes in oesophageal squamous cell carcinoma. TCRdb processed the PCR reads anew with MiXCR; each CDR3 protein has one entry. The sample consists of some 15,000 distinct CDR3 sequences, approximately 52% of them appearing once. What was sequenced was esophageal tumor tissue. The receptors stem from a female donor with esophageal squamous cell carcinoma.

This clonotype was seen just once. The rearrangement links TRBV7-4 to TRBJ2-6; D is undetermined. The assigned J gene may be wrong: the sequence end matches TRBJ1-2 better. This CDR3 region has 13 residues. Germline CDR1 and CDR2: SGHVT and SQSDAQ. The CDR3 DNA reads as TGTGCCAGCAGCTTAGCAGAGGGCTATGGCTACACCTTC. Translation: CASSLAEGYGYTF.

The chain uses TRBV25-1 and TRBJ2-5; 16 bases line up with TRBD2. The DNA matches TRBJ2-1 better at its end, which makes the J call doubtful. Germline CDR1 and CDR2: MGHDK and SYGVNS. This CDR3 has 16 amino acids. CDR3 in amino acids: CASRGTSGRASVEQFF. The CDR3 DNA sequence: TGTGCCAGCAGAGGGACTAGCGGGAGGGCCTCGGTTGAGCAGTTCTTC.

In its sample, this clonotype was seen once. V usage is TRBV11-3 and J usage is TRBJ2-3; TRBD1 is a possible D gene (6 bases). CDR1 and CDR2 from the germline V gene are SGHNT and YENEEA. This CDR3 contains 15 residues. Between the trimmed V and J ends, which lost 1 base and 2 bases, there was a span of 10 bases. The CDR3 region is CASSLGYRATDTQYF. The DNA of the CDR3 is TGTGCCAGCAGCTTAGGGTACAGGGCCACAGATACGCAGTATTTT.

The chain recombines TRBV7-9 with TRBJ2-1; the D gene is possibly TRBD1 (5 bases). The CDR3 extends over 14 amino acids. The germline V and J ends were trimmed by 5 bases and 7 bases, with 15 bases remaining between them. Germline V gene lookup returns CDR1 SEHNR and CDR2 FQNEAQ (reference sequence). CDR3 protein: CASSPQTAPNEQFF. The CDR3 DNA is TGTGCCAGCAGCCCACAGACAGCGCCGAATGAGCAGTTCTTC.

The V call is TRBV7-9, the J call TRBJ2-1; TRBD1 matches at 7 bases. Trimming removed 6 bases from V and 4 bases from J; junction bases left unmatched: 18. The CDR3 consists of 18 residues. The germline gives CDR1 SEHNR, CDR2 FQNEAQ (reference sequence). CDR3 protein: CASSWDSLERLLYNEQFF. The CDR3 nucleotides are TGTGCCAGCAGTTGGGACAGCCTTGAGCGGCTGCTGTACAATGAGCAGTTCTTC.

The chain couples TRBV7-6 to TRBJ1-5, with D perhaps TRBD1 (5 bases). The germline V gene encodes CDR1 SGHVS and CDR2 FNYEAQ. V was cut by 1 base and J by 0 bases, with 7 bases left in between. This CDR3 has 15 amino acids. CDR3 sequence (DNA): TGTGCCAGCAGCTTAGGACAGTATAGCAATCAGCCCCAGCATTTT. Translation gives CASSLGQYSNQPQHF.

V usage is TRBV2 and J usage is TRBJ2-7; the D gene is possibly TRBD1 (5 bases). The V gene's germline CDR1 is SNHLY and CDR2 FYNNEI. The V end was cut by 7 bases, the J end by 2 bases, with 12 bases between. The CDR3 contains 13 residues. Here the CDR3 DNA reads TGTGCCAGCAACCAGGGATGGCCCTACGAGCAGTACTTC. Amino acids: CASNQGWPYEQYF. The whole variable domain, remainder taken from reference TRBV2 and TRBJ2-7, is EPEVTQTPSHQVTQMGQEVILRCVPISNHLYFYWYRQILGQKVEFLVSFYNNEISEKSEIFDDQFSVERPDGSNFTLKIRSTKLEDSAMYFCASNQGWPYEQYFGPGTRLTVT.

The genes are TRBV7-9 and TRBJ1-2; perhaps TRBD1 as D (6 bases). V was clipped by 1 base and J by 8 bases, with 14 bases between them. Germline-derived CDR1 and CDR2 are SEHNR and FQNEAQ (reference sequence). The CDR3 has 14 residues. CDR3 sequence (DNA): TGTGCCAGCAGCTTAGAGGGGGTGGGGGTCGGCTACACCTTC. Amino acids: CASSLEGVGVGYTF. Complete variable domain (other parts from reference TRBV7-9 and TRBJ1-2): DTGVSQNPRHKITKRGQNVTFRCDPISEHNRLYWYRQTLGQGPEFLTYFQNEAQLEKSRLLSDRFSAERPKGSFSTLEIQRTEQGDSAMYLCASSLEGVGVGYTFGSGTRLTVV.

This clonotype was seen many times. The chain employs TRBV5-1 and TRBJ2-1, with D perhaps TRBD1 or TRBD2 (7 bases each). CDR3 size: 15 residues. V gave up 2 bases and J gave up 9 bases, with 18 bases separating them. Germline V gene sequence: CDR1 SGHRS, CDR2 YFSETQ. CDR3 nucleotide sequence: TGCGCCAGCAGCTTCTTCGCAGGGGGGGAGAGTGAGCAGTTCTTC. Translated: CASSFFAGGESEQFF.

V is TRBV6-1 and J is TRBJ1-1; D gene unclear. V was pared by 0 bases and J by 1 base, with 6 bases between. Germline-derived CDR1 and CDR2 are MNHNS and SASEGT. This CDR3 region has 14 residues. The CDR3: CASSEAMGNTEAFF. For the CDR3, the DNA is TGTGCCAGCAGTGAAGCAATGGGGAACACTGAAGCTTTCTTT.

The chain employs TRBV7-9 and TRBJ2-5; tentatively, D is TRBD1 (5 bases). The CDR3 covers 13 residues. The ends were cut back, 5 bases at V and 2 bases at J, with 9 bases in the middle. The germline gives CDR1 SEHNR, CDR2 FQNEAQ (reference sequence). CDR3 protein: CASSVQGQETQYF. As DNA, the CDR3 is TGTGCCAGCAGCGTTCAGGGTCAAGAGACCCAGTACTTC.

The chain recombines TRBV7-3 with TRBJ2-3, with D perhaps assigned TRBD1 or TRBD2 (7 bases each). With 2 bases removed from V and 4 bases from J, the gap between germline ends came to 10 bases. Germline loops: CDR1 SGHTA, CDR2 FQGTGA. The CDR3 contains 14 residues. The CDR3 region is CASSLAGGADTQYF. The CDR3 DNA reads as TGTGCCAGCAGCTTAGCAGGGGGGGCAGATACGCAGTATTTT.

V and J are TRBV5-8 and TRBJ2-3; 7 nucleotides line up with TRBD1. The CDR3 runs 15 residues. V gave up 1 base and J gave up 4 bases; unmatched junction bases: 6. Germline loops: CDR1 SGHTS, CDR2 YDEGEE. The CDR3 DNA reads TGTGCCAGCAGCTTGCTTTTAGGGGGCTCAGATACGCAGTATTTT. It is translated as CASSLLLGGSDTQYF. The variable domain in full, completed from reference TRBV5-8 and TRBJ2-3, reads EAGVTQSPTHLIKTRGQQATLRCSPISGHTSVYWYQQALGLGLQFLLWYDEGEERNRGNFPPRFSGRQFPNYSSELNVNALELEDSALYLCASSLLLGGSDTQYFGPGTRLTVL.

The rearrangement links TRBV11-1 to TRBJ2-1; perhaps TRBD1 as D (6 bases). The CDR3 is 14 amino acids. The V gene lost 8 bases and the J gene lost 6 bases, with 17 bases spanning the gap. CDR1 is SGHAT and CDR2 is FQDESV in the germline V gene (reference sequence). CDR3 sequence: CASQGLEGGNEQFF. DNA of the CDR3: TGTGCCAGCCAAGGGCTAGAAGGGGGCAATGAGCAGTTCTTC.

The chain uses TRBV12-3 or TRBV12-4 and TRBJ2-6, with 10 bases aligning to TRBD1. The J call is in doubt because the DNA end fits TRBJ2-1 better. This CDR3 has 12 residues. CDR3 residues: CASSWTGGEQFF. Written as DNA, the CDR3 is TGTGCCAGCAGTTGGACAGGGGGTGAGCAGTTCTTC.

This clonotype was observed once. The chain carries TRBV6-9 and TRBJ2-3, with D possibly TRBD2 on 5 matching bases. With the DNA end fitting TRBJ2-5 better, the J assignment may be wrong. From germline, CDR1 is MNHGY and CDR2 SVAAGI. The CDR3 extends over 12 amino acids. The CDR3 region is CASSYEGETQYF. The CDR3 nucleotides are TGTGCCAGCAGTTACGAGGGAGAGACCCAGTACTTC.

The table lists this clonotype with a few counts. The rearrangement uses TRBV7-8 and TRBJ2-7; TRBD2 aligns across 12 bases. The germline gives CDR1 SGHVS, CDR2 FQNEAQ. Germline trimming cut 8 bases from V and 3 bases from J; bases unmatched to any gene: 8. The CDR3 runs 15 residues. The CDR3 bases are TGTGCCAGCCGCAAGACTAGCGGGGGCGTCTACGAGCAGTACTTC. Its translation is CASRKTSGGVYEQYF.

The V and J genes are TRBV12-3 or TRBV12-4 and TRBJ1-1; D is possibly TRBD1 (5 bases). The CDR3 sequence is 16 residues long. V was pared by 7 bases and J by 4 bases, with 22 bases between. The CDR3 protein is CASIPDPQAAGTEAFF. The CDR3 DNA is TGTGCCAGCATTCCGGATCCACAGGCTGCGGGCACTGAAGCTTTCTTT.

This chain links TRBV11-2 with TRBJ2-3; no firm D call. Trimming shortened V by 3 bases and J by 1 base, and 8 bases separated the two germline ends. There are 14 residues in the CDR3. The germline CDR1 and CDR2 sequences are SGHAT and FQNNGV. The CDR3 DNA sequence: TGTGCCAGCAGCTTGTGGGTAGGCACAGATACGCAGTATTTT. It translates to CASSLWVGTDTQYF.

This clonotype has at least ten counts. The CDR3 here is CASSRDENTEAFF. The CDR3 nucleotides are TGCGCCAGCAGTCGGGACGAGAACACTGAAGCTTTCTTT. The rearrangement uses TRBV10-2 and TRBJ1-1; D is perhaps TRBD1 (5 bases). This CDR3 comprises 13 residues. The V and J ends lost 5 bases and 1 base respectively, with 8 bases between them. Germline-derived CDR1 and CDR2 are WSHSY and SAAADI.

Worth noting for this clonotype: The CDR3 does not end in the conserved phenylalanine or tryptophan, so this is likely a read error. The DNA is left out, because the CDR3 cannot be placed on it with certainty; the CDR3 is given as TCRdb lists it. This chain uses TRBV7-6 with TRBJ1-1; the D call of TRBD1 is as the table states it, not checked on the DNA. With termini counted, the CDR3 has 15 amino acids. Germline loops: CDR1 SGHVS, CDR2 FNYEAQ. The CDR3 reads CASSLGQGEATPSVR.

On this clonotype: Sequence at one end of the junction differs from germline and may be a read error. Here the CDR3 reads CASSLGQGGVNEQFF. The CDR3, as DNA: TGTGCTAGCAGCTTAGGTCAGGGAGGGGTCAATGAGCAGTTCTTC. The chain combines TRBV7-7 with TRBJ2-1; 7 bases line up with TRBD2. The V gene's germline CDR1 is SSHAT and CDR2 FNYEAQ (reference sequence). This CDR3 is built from 15 residues.